These T cell receptor beta chains were read from a single sample in a study of T cell changes during pregnancy in multiple sclerosis. Sequencing used immunoSEQ multiplex PCR; TCRdb keeps in-frame clones, though not all of them. The data show more than 90,000 clones, 75% to 95% seen once. Here the sequenced sample was peripheral blood, taken in the second trimester of pregnancy. The receptors originated from a female donor with multiple sclerosis, enrolled in a pregnancy study. CDR3s include the opening cysteine and the closing phenylalanine or tryptophan. The order of the fields is clone size, V gene, J gene, D gene, CDR3 DNA, CDR3 protein. The D gene is left open where the match is weak. Only part of the rows carry a size: once, few, many, or a class if the clone is expanded.

clone_size: once; v_call: TRBV5-1; j_call: TRBJ1-4; d_call: TRBD1; cdr3_nt: TGCGCCAGCAGCACGGGACAGGGGGGGGAAAAACTGTTTTTT; cdr3_aa: CASSTGQGGEKLFF
clone_size: NA; v_call: TRBV10-3; j_call: TRBJ1-1; d_call: TRBD1; cdr3_nt: TGTGCCATCAAGCCGGGACAGGGCTCTGAAGCTTTCTTT; cdr3_aa: CAIKPGQGSEAFF
clone_size: NA; v_call: TRBV15; j_call: TRBJ1-2; d_call: NA; cdr3_nt: TGTGCCACCAGCAGAGATTCGGGGAACTATGGCTACACCTTC; cdr3_aa: CATSRDSGNYGYTF
clone_size: NA; v_call: TRBV5-4; j_call: TRBJ2-7; d_call: NA; cdr3_nt: TGTGCCAGCAGCCGAGGAAACTACGAGCAGTACTTC; cdr3_aa: CASSRGNYEQYF
clone_size: NA; v_call: TRBV11-2; j_call: TRBJ2-7; d_call: TRBD1; cdr3_nt: TGTGCCAGCAGCTTGGTGTCCAGGGGGCCCTCAGAGCAGTACTTC; cdr3_aa: CASSLVSRGPSEQYF
clone_size: NA; v_call: TRBV28; j_call: TRBJ2-1; d_call: TRBD1; cdr3_nt: TGTGCCAGCAGCAGACAGGGGCCTGTAGGAAATGAGCAGTTCTTC; cdr3_aa: CASSRQGPVGNEQFF
clone_size: NA; v_call: TRBV27; j_call: TRBJ1-1; d_call: NA; cdr3_nt: TGTGCCAGCAGTTTCGCTCGGGGAGAAGCTTTCTTT; cdr3_aa: CASSFARGEAFF
clone_size: once; v_call: TRBV7-8; j_call: TRBJ2-2; d_call: NA; cdr3_nt: TGTGCCAGCAGCTTATCCTTAGACACCGGGGAGCTGTTTTTT; cdr3_aa: CASSLSLDTGELFF
clone_size: NA; v_call: TRBV19; j_call: TRBJ2-7; d_call: TRBD1; cdr3_nt: TGTGCCAGTAGTCCGCTTACCGGGACAGATACCTACGAGCAGTACTTC; cdr3_aa: CASSPLTGTDTYEQYF
clone_size: NA; v_call: TRBV7-2; j_call: TRBJ1-5; d_call: TRBD1; cdr3_nt: TGTGCCAGCAGCTCAACCCGGGGAGCGACAGGGGGCAGTAATCAGCCCCAGCATTTT; cdr3_aa: CASSSTRGATGGSNQPQHF
clone_size: NA; v_call: TRBV2; j_call: TRBJ2-2; d_call: NA; cdr3_nt: TGTGCCAGCAGTGCAGGGTTGGCCGGGGAGCTGTTTTTT; cdr3_aa: CASSAGLAGELFF
clone_size: NA; v_call: TRBV19; j_call: TRBJ1-2; d_call: NA; cdr3_nt: TGTGCCAGTAGTATAGCCGGGTGGTCTAACTATGGCTACACCTTC; cdr3_aa: CASSIAGWSNYGYTF
clone_size: NA; v_call: TRBV10-3; j_call: TRBJ2-7; d_call: TRBD1; cdr3_nt: TGTGCCATCAGTGAGTCTTTAGGACAGGGGACCTACGAGCAGTACTTC; cdr3_aa: CAISESLGQGTYEQYF
clone_size: NA; v_call: TRBV5-1; j_call: TRBJ2-7; d_call: TRBD1; cdr3_nt: TGCGCCAGCAGCTGGAATACCGGGACAGGGAGCGAGCAGTACTTC; cdr3_aa: CASSWNTGTGSEQYF
clone_size: NA; v_call: TRBV11-2; j_call: TRBJ2-7; d_call: NA; cdr3_nt: TGTGCCAGCAGCTTAGGTGGTAGAGGCTACGAGCAGTACTTC; cdr3_aa: CASSLGGRGYEQYF
clone_size: NA; v_call: TRBV5-1; j_call: TRBJ2-1; d_call: TRBD2; cdr3_nt: TGCGCCAGCAGCTTGAAGTTAGCGGGGGAGGCCTCTCTTTTCACCTACAATGAGCAGTTCTTC; cdr3_aa: CASSLKLAGEASLFTYNEQFF
clone_size: NA; v_call: TRBV2; j_call: TRBJ2-1; d_call: NA; cdr3_nt: TGTGCGATATACAGGGTCATGGGGAATGAGCAGTTCTTC; cdr3_aa: CAIYRVMGNEQFF
clone_size: NA; v_call: TRBV7-2; j_call: TRBJ2-3; d_call: NA; cdr3_nt: TGTGCCAGCAGCTTAGCGGGTTTTGGGGGGGATACGCAGTATTTT; cdr3_aa: CASSLAGFGGDTQYF
clone_size: NA; v_call: TRBV10-3; j_call: TRBJ2-2; d_call: NA; cdr3_nt: TGTGCCATCAGTGAAGGGTGGCAGGGTGGGACCGGGGAGCTGTTTTTT; cdr3_aa: CAISEGWQGGTGELFF
clone_size: once; v_call: TRBV9; j_call: TRBJ2-1; d_call: TRBD1; cdr3_nt: TGTGCCAGCAGCCCCGGGACAGGGGACAATGAGCAGTTCTTC; cdr3_aa: CASSPGTGDNEQFF
clone_size: NA; v_call: TRBV29-1; j_call: TRBJ1-3; d_call: NA; cdr3_nt: TGCAGCGGTACAGGGATCTCTGGAAACACCATATATTTT; cdr3_aa: CSGTGISGNTIYF
clone_size: NA; v_call: TRBV5-1; j_call: TRBJ1-1; d_call: NA; cdr3_nt: TGCGCCACCAGGGAGGGTACCGGTTTAGGCACTGAAGCTTTCTTT; cdr3_aa: CATREGTGLGTEAFF
clone_size: NA; v_call: TRBV19; j_call: TRBJ2-1; d_call: NA; cdr3_nt: TGTGCCAGTAGTCTTGGGGCTGCTGAGCAGTTCTTC; cdr3_aa: CASSLGAAEQFF
clone_size: NA; v_call: TRBV4-3; j_call: TRBJ2-1; d_call: NA; cdr3_nt: TGCGCCAGCAGCCAAGATCCAAGCTCGGGGTACAATGAGCAGTTCTTC; cdr3_aa: CASSQDPSSGYNEQFF
clone_size: NA; v_call: TRBV10-3; j_call: TRBJ2-3; d_call: TRBD2; cdr3_nt: TGTGCCACCCGATCTAGCGGGAGGGGGAGTTCGCAGTATTTT; cdr3_aa: CATRSSGRGSSQYF
clone_size: NA; v_call: TRBV29-1; j_call: TRBJ2-3; d_call: TRBD2; cdr3_nt: TGCAGCGGAATGGGGTGGCTAGCGGGAGTAAGAGATACGCAGTATTTT; cdr3_aa: CSGMGWLAGVRDTQYF
clone_size: NA; v_call: TRBV5-4; j_call: TRBJ2-7; d_call: TRBD2; cdr3_nt: TGTGCCAGCAGCTTTAGCGGGACCCCCTACGAGCAGTACTTC; cdr3_aa: CASSFSGTPYEQYF
clone_size: once; v_call: TRBV15; j_call: TRBJ2-7; d_call: NA; cdr3_nt: TGTGCCACCAGCAGAGTCCCGGACGACTACGAGCAGCACTTC; cdr3_aa: CATSRVPDDYEQHF
clone_size: NA; v_call: TRBV5-1; j_call: TRBJ2-1; d_call: NA; cdr3_nt: TGCGCCAGCAGCCCGGGTGGGGGGGCCTCGCTACTTACCTACAATGAGCAGTTCTTC; cdr3_aa: CASSPGGGASLLTYNEQFF
clone_size: NA; v_call: TRBV9; j_call: TRBJ2-2; d_call: NA; cdr3_nt: TGTGCCAGCAGCGTAGGGCACACCGGGGAGCTGTTTTTT; cdr3_aa: CASSVGHTGELFF